The next 15 T cell receptor beta chains were all read from a single sample in a study of blood T cell repertoires in COVID-19. Clones were sequenced by immunoSEQ multiplex PCR, and TCRdb holds only the in-frame ones, with some missing. The sample records 300,000 to 400,000 clones, 90% being singletons. Sequenced: peripheral blood. These receptors came from a woman aged 25 to 39 with COVID-19, enrolled during active disease.

This clone occurred a few times. This sequence joins TRBV5-1 and TRBJ2-2; 12 bases fit TRBD2. This CDR3 contains 15 residues. With V trimmed by 6 bases and J by 5 bases, 5 bases remained unmatched. Germline CDR1 SGHRS, CDR2 YFSETQ. CDR3 sequence (DNA): TGCGCCAGCATGACTAGCGGGAGCCGGACCGGGGAGCTGTTTTTT. It yields the protein CASMTSGSRTGELFF.

The rearrangement links TRBV24-1 to TRBJ1-4; D is possibly TRBD1 (5 bases). CDR1 KGHDR and CDR2 SFDVKD come from the germline V gene. Trimming pared 5 bases from V and 5 bases from J, leaving 14 bases between. CDR3 size: 15 residues. The CDR3 nucleotides read TGTGCCACCAGTGCCCTGACAGCGTTGAATGAAAAACTGTTTTTT. Translation: CATSALTALNEKLFF.

The CDR3 spells CASTDRGRYEQFF. CDR3 in DNA: TGTGCCAGCACCGACAGGGGGCGGTATGAGCAGTTCTTC. This chain connects TRBV6-5 to TRBJ2-1, with 10 bases aligning to TRBD1. J gave up 8 bases and V 7 bases, and 5 bases lay outside the gene matches. Germline V gene lookup returns CDR1 MNHEY and CDR2 SVGAGI. The CDR3 spans 13 residues.

The CDR3 sequence: CASHGGGDPYEQYF. In DNA, the CDR3 is TGCGCCAGCCACGGAGGGGGGGATCCCTACGAGCAGTACTTC. This chain links TRBV5-1 with TRBJ2-7; perhaps TRBD2 as D (7 bases). V dropped 7 bases and J dropped 2 bases, with 16 bases sitting between them. The CDR3 length is 14 residues. CDR1 SGHRS and CDR2 YFSETQ come from the germline V gene.

The genes are TRBV3-1 (or the pseudogene TRBV3-2) and TRBJ2-7; 12 bases match TRBD2. The CDR3 length is 16 residues. V was clipped by 0 bases and J by 7 bases; unmatched bases: 7. Germline-derived CDR1 and CDR2 are LGHDT and YNNKEL (reference sequence). CDR3 region: CASSQDLAGGVREQYF. For the CDR3, the DNA is TGTGCCAGCAGCCAAGATCTAGCGGGAGGGGTACGGGAGCAGTACTTC.

The chain uses TRBV28 and TRBJ1-2, with 9 bases fitting TRBD1. Germline loops: CDR1 MDHEN, CDR2 SYDVKM. The CDR3 extends over 14 amino acids. J was trimmed by 4 bases and V by 6 bases; bases with no gene match: 6. The CDR3 is CASRTRQGVYGYTF. In nucleotides, the CDR3 is TGTGCCAGCAGGACCAGACAGGGGGTCTATGGCTACACCTTC.

The CDR3 spells CASTDAQGTNEKLFF. The CDR3 region has the DNA TGTGCCAGCACGGATGCACAGGGTACGAATGAAAAACTGTTTTTT. The rearrangement uses TRBV27 and TRBJ1-4; D perhaps matches TRBD1 (6 bases). The V gene lost 7 bases and the J gene lost 5 bases, with 17 bases spanning the gap. The germline gives CDR1 MNHEY, CDR2 SMNVEV (reference sequence). The CDR3 is made up of 15 amino acids.

The chain employs TRBV11-2 and TRBJ1-6; the match to TRBD1 covers 9 bases. CDR3 size: 15 residues. The germline CDR1 and CDR2 sequences are SGHAT and FQNNGV. V lost 5 bases to trimming and J lost 5 bases; unmatched junction nucleotides: 4. This CDR3 is CASSARQGDNSPLHF. The CDR3 bases are TGTGCCAGCAGCGCCAGACAGGGGGATAATTCACCCCTCCACTTT.

The chain joins TRBV20-1 to TRBJ2-1; D gene ambiguous. The CDR3 extends over 11 amino acids. V was trimmed by 3 bases and J by 10 bases, leaving 10 bases between them. Germline values: CDR1 DFQATT, CDR2 SNEGSKA (reference sequence). For the CDR3, the DNA is TGCAGTGCTAGGGTTAGCCGCGAGCAGTTCTTC. Protein product: CSARVSREQFF.

Comments on this clone: Other DNA sequences in the same sample also yield this CDR3. This chain joins TRBV28 and TRBJ1-6; TRBD1 aligns across 8 bases. The CDR3 contains 15 residues. Germline assignment: CDR1 MDHEN and CDR2 SYDVKM. Trimming cost V 2 bases and J 8 bases; bases outside gene matches: 5. The CDR3 sequence: CASSLPLTGDSPLHF. The CDR3 nucleotides read TGTGCCAGCAGTTTACCGTTGACAGGGGATTCACCCCTCCACTTT.

This rearrangement joins TRBV7-9 to TRBJ1-4; TRBD1 matches 8 bases. Trimming took 5 bases from V and 6 from J; bases not matched to a gene: 8. The CDR3 is 15 amino acids. Germline CDR1 SEHNR, CDR2 FQNEAQ (reference sequence). CDR3 protein: CASSPMTGDDEKLFF. The DNA for the CDR3 is TGTGCCAGCAGCCCTATGACAGGGGATGATGAAAAACTGTTTTTT.

The CDR3 nucleotides are TGTGCCACCAGCAGAGATCCGAGGGGGCTCCAGCCCCAGCATTTT. Its protein is CATSRDPRGLQPQHF. V usage is TRBV15 and J usage is TRBJ1-5; 7 nucleotides match TRBD1. V was pared by 0 bases and J by 7 bases, with 6 bases of the junction left unmatched. Germline-derived CDR1 and CDR2 are LNHNV and YYDKDF (reference sequence). The CDR3 extends over 15 amino acids. Using reference TRBV15 and TRBJ1-5 for the parts outside the CDR3, the full variable domain is DAMVIQNPRYQVTQFGKPVTLSCSQTLNHNVMYWYQQKSSQAPKLLFHYYDKDFNNEADTPDNFQSRRPNTSFCFLDIRSPGLGDTAMYLCATSRDPRGLQPQHFGDGTRLSIL.

The V gene is TRBV7-9, the J gene TRBJ2-1; 8 bases agree with TRBD2. Germline-derived CDR1 and CDR2 are SEHNR and FQNEAQ (reference sequence). V dropped 1 base and J dropped 4; count of bases not matched to a gene: 3. The CDR3 consists of 15 residues. The CDR3 region has the DNA TGTGCCAGCAGCTTAGTACTAGCGGTGTACAATGAGCAGTTCTTC. It translates to CASSLVLAVYNEQFF.

The chain couples TRBV5-1 to TRBJ1-1; tentative D call: TRBD1 (5 bases). The germline CDR1 and CDR2 sequences are SGHRS and YFSETQ. The length of the CDR3 is 18 residues. V lost 3 bases to trimming and J lost 0 bases, with 21 bases between them. CDR3 region: CASSYVGDSQSMNTEAFF. Written as DNA, the CDR3 is TGCGCCAGCAGCTACGTCGGTGACAGTCAGTCGATGAACACTGAAGCTTTCTTT.

The chain employs TRBV21-1 and TRBJ1-6. TRBV21-1 is designated a pseudogene. The CDR3 is made up of 12 amino acids. CDR3 region: CASSKPFPPLHF. CDR3 sequence (DNA): TGTGCCAGCAGCAAACCGTTCCCACCCCTCCACTTT.